This TCR beta chain was recorded in a study of T cells after somatic rescue of genetic block. The germline V and J ends were trimmed by 2 bases and 3 bases, with 5 bases remaining between them. CDR1 and CDR2 (germline): GTSNPN, SVGIG (reference sequence). The CDR3 has 11 residues. Profiled with immunoSEQ multiplex PCR; TCRdb holds only in-frame clones, not every one. In the table there are tens of thousands of clones, around 92% of which are singletons. The TCR originated in a middle-aged man. Material: peripheral blood mononuclear cells (PBMCs). V is TRBV30 and J is TRBJ2-7; D is unresolved. The CDR3 region is CAWSSSYEQYF. The CDR3 DNA is TGTGCCTGGAGTTCCAGCTACGAGCAGTACTTC. Based on the CDR3 plus reference TRBV30 and TRBJ2-7, the full variable domain is SQTIHQWPATLVQPVGSPLSLECTVEGTSNPNLYWYRQAAGRGLQLLFYSVGIGQISSEVPQNLSASRPQDRQFILSSKKLLLSDSGFYLCAWSSSYEQYFGPGTRLTVT.